These 23 T cell receptor beta chains originate from one sample sequenced in a study of type 1 regulatory T cells. MiXCR, run by TCRdb on the reads, gives a single entry per CDR3 protein. The sample carries over 55,000 distinct CDR3 sequences, roughly 49% recorded once. These TCRs are of unknown antigen specificity. Sequencing input: cultured non-Tr1 T cells, either the whole culture or a sorted T cell fraction (not recorded which). The receptors stem from a human donor in good health.

This clonotype appeared a single time. This rearrangement joins TRBV18 to TRBJ2-5, with 12 bases identical to TRBD2. This CDR3 region has 16 residues. J gave up 2 bases and V 6 bases, and 7 bases lay outside the gene matches. Germline lookup yields CDR1 KGHSH and CDR2 LQKENI. The DNA of the CDR3 is TGTGCCAGCTCGGGAGGACTAGCGGGGACTCAAGAGACCCAGTACTTC. As protein: CASSGGLAGTQETQYF.

The J gene is TRBJ2-2, the V gene TRBV7-2; D possibly corresponds to TRBD2 (6 bases). The CDR3 is made up of 17 amino acids. Germline V gene lookup returns CDR1 SGHTA and CDR2 FQGNSA. V dropped 2 bases and J dropped 5 bases, with 18 bases sitting between them. CDR3 sequence: CASSLRSRGRETGELFF. CDR3 in DNA: TGTGCCAGCAGCTTAAGGAGTCGGGGGAGAGAAACCGGGGAGCTGTTTTTT.

This sequence joins TRBV6-5 and TRBJ2-1, with D perhaps matching TRBD2 (6 bases). The V gene lost 2 bases and the J gene lost 7 bases, with 24 bases spanning the gap. Germline V lookup: CDR1 MNHEY, CDR2 SVGAGI. This CDR3 is 18 amino acids long. The DNA of the CDR3 is TGTGCCAGCAGTTACCGGGGAGGCCAAACCCTCGGTCGGAATGAGCAGTTCTTC. Protein product: CASSYRGGQTLGRNEQFF.

This clonotype has more than one count but fewer than ten. This chain uses TRBV12-3 or TRBV12-4 with TRBJ2-1; possible D gene TRBD2, 5 bases. The CDR3 has 13 residues. V gave up 6 bases and J gave up 8 bases, with 14 bases separating them. The CDR3, as DNA: TGTGCCAGCAGACTATCTAGGACTTATGAGCAGTTCTTC. It specifies CASRLSRTYEQFF.

Within the sample, this clonotype is medium-sized (0.01 to 0.1%). The chain combines TRBV20-1 with TRBJ2-1, with 15 bases matching TRBD2. Germline V gene data show CDR1 as DFQATT and CDR2 as SNEGSKA (reference sequence). This CDR3 is built from 16 residues. The V segment lost 5 bases and the J segment 7 bases; nucleotides outside the gene matches: 9. In DNA form, the CDR3 reads TGCAGTGCTGCCAGCACCGGGACTAGCGGGGGGAATGAGCAGTTCTTC. Amino acids: CSAASTGTSGGNEQFF.

A word on this clonotype: Germline and junction disagree at one end, which may indicate a read error. The J gene is TRBJ2-3, the V gene TRBV20-1, with 11 bases fitting TRBD2. This CDR3 contains 14 residues. Germline assignment: CDR1 DFQATT and CDR2 SNEGSKA (reference sequence). CDR3 coding DNA: TGCTGTGCCAATAGCGGGGGGGCCGCAGATACGCAGTATTTT. Translation: CCANSGGAADTQYF.

This clonotype occurred a few times. The V and J genes are TRBV5-1 and TRBJ2-7; possibly TRBD1 for D (5 bases). Germline-derived CDR1 and CDR2 are SGHRS and YFSETQ. CDR3 length: 14 residues. The germline V and J ends were trimmed by 6 bases and 0 bases, with 13 bases remaining between them. CDR3 nucleotide sequence: TGCGCCAGCAAGATGGAGACAGTCTCCTACGAGCAGTACTTC. Protein product: CASKMETVSYEQYF.

This clonotype has a handful of counts. The rearrangement uses TRBV10-2 and TRBJ2-7, with TRBD1 matching over 12 bases. V lost 6 bases to trimming and J lost 6 bases; unmatched junction nucleotides: 6. The CDR3 loop spans 14 amino acids. Germline CDR1 WSHSY, CDR2 SAAADI. As DNA, the CDR3 is TGCGCCAGCAGGCCGGGACAGGGGGCCGGCGAGCAGTACTTC. Protein sequence: CASRPGQGAGEQYF.

The V call is TRBV12-3 or TRBV12-4, the J call TRBJ2-7, with unresolved D. Deletions cut 3 bases from V and 3 bases from J, with 12 bases between. The CDR3 runs to 14 residues. CDR3 nucleotides: TGTGCCAGCAGTTTTCGGCAGGTTGGCTACGAGCAGTACTTC. Translation: CASSFRQVGYEQYF.

This clonotype was seen repeatedly, ten times or more. The rearrangement uses TRBV12-3 or TRBV12-4 and TRBJ1-2; 7 nucleotides agree with TRBD1. J gave up 2 bases and V 6 bases, and 9 bases lay outside the gene matches. The CDR3 consists of 15 residues. CDR3 in amino acids: CASSLGTVGNYGYTF. The CDR3 bases are TGTGCCAGCAGCCTTGGGACAGTTGGGAACTATGGCTACACCTTC.

This rearrangement joins TRBV11-3 to TRBJ2-7; no definite D call. This CDR3 spans 13 amino acids. Germline V gene lookup returns CDR1 SGHNT and CDR2 YENEEA. Trimming left V 8 bases short and J 6 bases short, with 17 bases between. The CDR3 DNA sequence: TGTGCCAGCGGTAGCCCTCCGATCGGCGAGCAGTACTTC. The encoded protein is CASGSPPIGEQYF.

V gene TRBV7-8 combines with J gene TRBJ1-6; D is ambiguous. The V gene's germline CDR1 is SGHVS and CDR2 FQNEAQ. The CDR3 runs to 16 residues. V was pared by 5 bases and J by 8 bases, with 19 bases between. CDR3 residues: CASSPWRFGSHSPLHF. The CDR3 bases are TGTGCCAGCAGCCCCTGGAGATTTGGATCCCATTCACCCCTCCACTTT.

The V and J genes are TRBV20-1 and TRBJ2-3, with 13 bases matching TRBD2. The CDR3 covers 16 residues. Germline values: CDR1 DFQATT, CDR2 SNEGSKA (reference sequence). In DNA, the CDR3 is TGCAGCTCCAACCGTCCGGGACTAGCGGGAACAGATACGCAGTATTTT. Residues: CSSNRPGLAGTDTQYF.

This chain connects TRBV5-6 to TRBJ2-5, with TRBD1 matching over 8 bases. CDR3 size: 16 residues. Germline V gene data show CDR1 as SGHDT and CDR2 as YYEEEE. V trimming: 1 base; J trimming: 5 bases; junction bases outside the gene matches: 10. CDR3 DNA sequence: TGTGCCAGCAGCTTGTGGGCAGGGGGCGGCCGGGAGACCCAGTACTTC. Translating it yields CASSLWAGGGRETQYF.

This CDR3 is CASTGVQRETQYF. Written as DNA, the CDR3 is TGTGCCAGCACGGGAGTGCAACGGGAGACCCAGTACTTC. The chain is built from TRBV2 and TRBJ2-5; possibly TRBD2 for D (6 bases). Germline CDR1 is SNHLY and CDR2 is FYNNEI. The CDR3 runs to 13 residues. Trimming left V 7 bases short and J 5 bases short, with 14 bases between.

The chain uses TRBV20-1 and TRBJ1-5; possibly TRBD1 for D (5 bases). The germline CDR1 and CDR2 sequences are DFQATT and SNEGSKA (reference sequence). Trimming removed 6 bases from V and 3 bases from J, with 9 bases in between. The CDR3 loop spans 12 amino acids. The CDR3 protein is CSADSVNQPQHF. DNA for the CDR3: TGCAGTGCCGACAGCGTCAATCAGCCCCAGCATTTT.

The chain links TRBV3-1 to TRBJ1-5; the D is unclear. The CDR3 has 14 residues. The germline V gene has CDR1 LGHDT and CDR2 YNNKEL (reference sequence). The V gene lost 0 bases and the J gene lost 2 bases, with 5 bases spanning the gap. CDR3: CASSQDSGNQPQHF. DNA for the CDR3: TGTGCCAGCAGCCAAGATTCGGGCAATCAGCCCCAGCATTTT.

This clonotype was seen a handful of times. The V gene is TRBV10-3, the J gene TRBJ1-2, with D maybe TRBD1 (5 bases). V was cut by 10 bases and J by 4 bases, with 19 bases left in between. Germline CDR1 and CDR2: ENHRY and SYGVKD. This CDR3 spans 14 amino acids. The CDR3 coding sequence is TGTGCCACCCGGGACTCCGAGGCGGCCTATGGCTACACCTTC. It encodes CATRDSEAAYGYTF.

The CDR3: CASRGRTPSSTDTQYF. The DNA of the CDR3 is TGTGCCAGCAGAGGACGAACCCCCTCTAGCACAGATACGCAGTATTTT. The J gene is TRBJ2-3, the V gene TRBV27; D ambiguous. The V end lost 6 bases, the J end lost 0 bases, and 16 bases lay between the germline ends. Germline V CDR1 and CDR2: MNHEY, SMNVEV (reference sequence). CDR3 length: 16 amino acids.

This chain connects TRBV6-6 to TRBJ1-4; D not resolved. The V gene lost 4 bases and the J gene lost 6 bases, with 3 bases spanning the gap. The V gene's germline CDR1 is MNHNY and CDR2 SVGAGI (reference sequence). The CDR3 contains 11 residues. DNA of the CDR3: TGTGCCAGCAGTTCGTATGAAAAACTGTTTTTT. It yields the protein CASSSYEKLFF.

The rearrangement links TRBV6-5 to TRBJ1-4; the D gene is possibly TRBD1 (5 bases). The V gene's germline CDR1 is MNHEY and CDR2 SVGAGI. The V end was cut by 6 bases, the J end by 5 bases, with 13 bases between. There are 14 residues in the CDR3. CDR3 sequence: CASSPSRTNEKLFF. CDR3 in DNA: TGTGCCAGCAGCCCGAGTCGGACAAATGAAAAACTGTTTTTT.

This chain connects TRBV7-3 to TRBJ1-3; TRBD1 aligns across 9 bases. CDR3 size: 19 residues. Trimming took 4 bases from V and 0 from J; bases not matched to a gene: 13. The V gene's germline CDR1 is SGHTA and CDR2 FQGTGA. The CDR3 sequence is CASSYGGDREGPSGNTIYF. The CDR3 nucleotides are TGTGCCAGCAGCTATGGCGGGGACAGGGAGGGCCCCTCTGGAAACACCATATATTTT.

This rearrangement joins TRBV12-3 or TRBV12-4 to TRBJ1-1, with a possible D match to TRBD1 (6 bases). Trimming left V 3 bases short and J 2 bases short, with 7 bases between. The CDR3 extends over 13 amino acids. CDR3 sequence (DNA): TGTGCCAGCAGTTTTGGGGGCAACACTGAAGCTTTCTTT. This sequence encodes CASSFGGNTEAFF.